This T cell receptor beta chain came from a study of blood T cell repertoires in COVID-19. Measured with immunoSEQ multiplex PCR; TCRdb has only the in-frame clones, and not every one. The repertoire has about 440,000 clones, 70% to 90% of them found once; the top ten carry about 2%. Trimming took 2 bases from V and 7 from J, leaving 11 bases between them. CDR3 size: 13 residues. From germline, CDR1 is SGHVS and CDR2 FNYEAQ. The study assigned cohorts using participant-reported clinical history. This receptor was obtained from a woman younger than 30 with acute COVID-19. Sequenced: PBMCs or T cells enriched from blood (not recorded which). The J gene is TRBJ1-2, the V gene TRBV7-6; D uncertain. CDR3 protein: CASSLNVEGGYTF. DNA of the CDR3: TGTGCCAGCAGCTTAAACGTTGAGGGTGGCTACACCTTC.